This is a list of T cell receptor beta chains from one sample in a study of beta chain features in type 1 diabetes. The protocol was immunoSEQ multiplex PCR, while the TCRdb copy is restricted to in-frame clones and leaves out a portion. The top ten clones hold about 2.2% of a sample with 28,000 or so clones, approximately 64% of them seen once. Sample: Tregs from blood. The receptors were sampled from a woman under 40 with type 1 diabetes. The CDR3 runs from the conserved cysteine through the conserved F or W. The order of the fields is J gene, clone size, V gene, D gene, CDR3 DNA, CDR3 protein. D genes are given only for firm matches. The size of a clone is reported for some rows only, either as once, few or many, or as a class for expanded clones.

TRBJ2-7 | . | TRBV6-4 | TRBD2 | TGTGCCAGCAGTGACTCTGTAAGGCTAATTGAAGGGCTAGCGGGAGAAAGGAGCTCCTACGAGCAGTACTTC | CASSDSVRLIEGLAGERSSYEQYF
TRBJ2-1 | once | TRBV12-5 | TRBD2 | TGTGCTAGTGGTTTGGGCGGGAGGCTCTCCTACAATGAGCAGTTCTTC | CASGLGGRLSYNEQFF
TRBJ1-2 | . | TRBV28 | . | TGTGCCAGCAGTACAGAGACAGACCCTTATGGCTACACCTTC | CASSTETDPYGYTF
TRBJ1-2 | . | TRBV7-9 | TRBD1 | TGTGCCAGCAGCGCAGGACAGGCCTCTTCTACCTATGGCTACACCTTC | CASSAGQASSTYGYTF
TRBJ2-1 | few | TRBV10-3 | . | TGTGCCATCAGTGACGTCGCGAGGAGCTCCTACAATGAGCAGTTCTTC | CAISDVARSSYNEQFF
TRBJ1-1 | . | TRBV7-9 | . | TGTGCCAGCAGCTTAGGGACACCTGACGCTGAAGCTTTCTTT | CASSLGTPDAEAFF
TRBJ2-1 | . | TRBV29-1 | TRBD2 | TGCAGCGTTGAAGTGACTAGCGGTTACAATGAGCAGTTCTTC | CSVEVTSGYNEQFF
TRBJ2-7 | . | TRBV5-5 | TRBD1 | TGTGCCAGCAGCTTGGAAGGGGGCCAGGGCTACGAGCAGTACTTC | CASSLEGGQGYEQYF
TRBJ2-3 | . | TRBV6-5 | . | TGTGCCAGCAGTTACAAGAGACTTCTCACAGATACGCAGTATTTT | CASSYKRLLTDTQYF
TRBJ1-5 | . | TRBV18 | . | TGTGCCAGCTCCCTCGAGGTAATCGGGGTCAATCAGCCCCAGCATTTT | CASSLEVIGVNQPQHF
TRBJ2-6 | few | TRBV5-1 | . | TGCGCCAGCAGCTTGCTTCTGGGTAGCACTGGGGCCAACGTCCTGACTTTC | CASSLLLGSTGANVLTF
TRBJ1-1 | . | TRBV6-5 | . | TGTGCCAGCAGTCCCTCCGTTCGTGTGAACACTGAAGCTTTCTTT | CASSPSVRVNTEAFF
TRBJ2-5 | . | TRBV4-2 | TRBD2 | TGTGCCAGCAGCTTAGGCGGGAGTAGAGAGACCCAGTACTTC | CASSLGGSRETQYF
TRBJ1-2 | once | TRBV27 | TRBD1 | TGTGCCAGCAGTGATAATTTGTATAGGACAGGCCTCGGCTACACCTTC | CASSDNLYRTGLGYTF
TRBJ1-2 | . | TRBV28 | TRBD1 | TGTGCCAGCAGTATGGACAGGGAGGGGAGTGGCTACACCTTC | CASSMDREGSGYTF
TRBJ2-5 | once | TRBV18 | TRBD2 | TGTGCCAGCTCCCTGGCCCCTAGCGGGAGGCGGAAAAACTTC | CASSLAPSGRRKNF
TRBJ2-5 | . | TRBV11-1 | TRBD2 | TGTGCCAGCAGCGCCTGGGGACTACAAGAGACCCAGTACTTC | CASSAWGLQETQYF
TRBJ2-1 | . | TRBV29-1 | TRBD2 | TGCAGCGTTGGTCGACTAGCTGGGGACAATGAGCAGTTCTTC | CSVGRLAGDNEQFF
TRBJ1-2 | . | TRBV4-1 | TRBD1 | TGCGCCAGCAGCCAAGATCGGTCGCAGGGGGTCACCTTC | CASSQDRSQGVTF
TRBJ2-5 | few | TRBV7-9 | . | TGTGCCAGCAGCTTAGGAAACAGCCAAGAGACCCAGTACTTC | CASSLGNSQETQYF
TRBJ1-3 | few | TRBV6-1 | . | TGTGCCAGCAGGCCCAGGGGAACTGGAAACACCATATATTTT | CASRPRGTGNTIYF
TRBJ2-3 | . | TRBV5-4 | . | TGTGCCAGCAGCAAACCTAGGGGTGATACGCAGTATTTT | CASSKPRGDTQYF
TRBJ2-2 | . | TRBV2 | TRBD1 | TGTGCCAGCACGACAGGGGTTGTATGGACCGGGGAGCTGTTTTTT | CASTTGVVWTGELFF
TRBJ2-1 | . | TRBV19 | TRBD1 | TGTGCCAGTGACAGGGGCAATGAGCAGTTCTTC | CASDRGNEQFF
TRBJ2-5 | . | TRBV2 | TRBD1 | TGTGCCAACCTCGGGACAGAAGGCTCCAGCGCCTGGGAGACCCAGTACTTC | CANLGTEGSSAWETQYF
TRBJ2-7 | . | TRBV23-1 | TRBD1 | TGCGCCAGCAGCCCCGGGACAGGGGATCGGTACGAGCAGTACTTC | CASSPGTGDRYEQYF
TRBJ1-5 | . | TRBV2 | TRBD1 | TGTGCCAGCAGTGTAGGGGACAGACCAAATCAGCCCCAGCATTTT | CASSVGDRPNQPQHF
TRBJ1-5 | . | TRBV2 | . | TGTGCCAGCAGACAGGGTAGCGATCAGCCCCAGCATTTT | CASRQGSDQPQHF
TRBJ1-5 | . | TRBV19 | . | TGTGCCAGTAGTATGGGACACCCGAATAGCAATCAGCCCCAGCATTTT | CASSMGHPNSNQPQHF
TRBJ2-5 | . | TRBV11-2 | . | TGTGCCAGCAGCTTGGGGCGGACACAAGAGACCCAGTACTTC | CASSLGRTQETQYF
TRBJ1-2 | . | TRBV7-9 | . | TGTGCCAGCAGCTTAACAGGGATTGCTAACTATGGCTACACCTTC | CASSLTGIANYGYTF
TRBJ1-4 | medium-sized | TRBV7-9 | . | TGTGCCAGCAGCTCCTCACGGAGTACTAATGAAAAACTGTTTTTT | CASSSSRSTNEKLFF
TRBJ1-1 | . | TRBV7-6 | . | TGTGCCAGCAGCTCCCTTGCGGCCACTGAAGCTTTCTTT | CASSSLAATEAFF
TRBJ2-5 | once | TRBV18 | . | TGTGCCAGCTCACCACAGCAGGGCCCCCAAGAGACCCAGTACTTC | CASSPQQGPQETQYF
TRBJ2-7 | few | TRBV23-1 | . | TGCGCCAGCAGGACGGGGTTTCGGTCCCACGAGCAGTACTTC | CASRTGFRSHEQYF
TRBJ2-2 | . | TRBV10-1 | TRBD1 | TGCGCCAGCAACCCGGGACAGGGGGGCACCGGGGAGCTGTTTTTT | CASNPGQGGTGELFF
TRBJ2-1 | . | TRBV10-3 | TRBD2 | TGTGCCATCAGGCGACTAGCGGGAGGAGCGGATGAGCAGTTCTTC | CAIRRLAGGADEQFF
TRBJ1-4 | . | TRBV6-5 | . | TGTGCCAGCAGTTTCGGCTCAGGGGCAACTAATGAAAAACTGTTTTTT | CASSFGSGATNEKLFF
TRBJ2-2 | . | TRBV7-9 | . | TGTGCCAGCAGCTTTAACTTGGGACGACCGGAGGGCGGGGAGCTGTTTTTT | CASSFNLGRPEGGELFF
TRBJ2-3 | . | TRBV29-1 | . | TGCAGCTTAAACAGGGTCAACACAGATACGCAGTATTTT | CSLNRVNTDTQYF
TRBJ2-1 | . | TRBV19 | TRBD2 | TGTGCCAGTAGTAAACGACTAGCGGGGTTATACAATGAGCAGTTCTTC | CASSKRLAGLYNEQFF
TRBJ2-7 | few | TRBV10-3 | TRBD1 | TGTGCCATCAGTGAGTCGACGAACCCGGGACAGGGCGCCTACGAGCAGTACTTC | CAISESTNPGQGAYEQYF
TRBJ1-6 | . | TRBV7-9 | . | TGTGCCAGCAGCGAGATTTTGGGATGGGAGAATTCACCCCTCCACTTT | CASSEILGWENSPLHF
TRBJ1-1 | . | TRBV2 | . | TGTGCCAGCAGTCCCCTAGGCGTGAACACTGAAGCTTTCTTT | CASSPLGVNTEAFF
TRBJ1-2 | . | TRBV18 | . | TGTGCCAGCTCACCACCCGCAGGGTTGGGCTACACCTTC | CASSPPAGLGYTF
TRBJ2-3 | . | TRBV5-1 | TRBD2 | TGCGCCAGCAGCTTGGTAGGACTAGCGGGACGGCGCACAGATACGCAGTATTTT | CASSLVGLAGRRTDTQYF
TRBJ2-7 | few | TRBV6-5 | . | TGTGCCAGCAGCATCAGTTACAGTAGCTCCTACGAGCAGTACTTC | CASSISYSSSYEQYF
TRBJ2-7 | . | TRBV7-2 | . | TGTGCCAGCAGCCGAGAGGGGGGGAGGAACTCCTACGAGCAGTACTTC | CASSREGGRNSYEQYF
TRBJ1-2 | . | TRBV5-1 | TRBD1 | TGCGCCAGCAGCCCGGGGACAGTTTCCGGCGGCTACACCTTC | CASSPGTVSGGYTF
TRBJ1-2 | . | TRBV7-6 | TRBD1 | TGTGCCAGCAGCCCAAGGACAGGGATATGGGGTGACTATGGCTACACCTTC | CASSPRTGIWGDYGYTF
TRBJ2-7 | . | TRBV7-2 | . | TGTGCCAGCAGCTTACGGTTCGGTCTCTTCACCTACGAGCAGTACTTC | CASSLRFGLFTYEQYF
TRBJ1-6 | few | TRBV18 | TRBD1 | TGTGCCAGCTCATCAGACAGGGGGTATTCACCCCTCCACTTT | CASSSDRGYSPLHF
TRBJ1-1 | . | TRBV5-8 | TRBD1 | TGTGCCAGCAGCTTCAGGGGGCCGAACACTGAAGCTTTCTTT | CASSFRGPNTEAFF
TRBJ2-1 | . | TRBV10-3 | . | TGTGCCATCAGTTTAGCGGAGGGCTCCTACAATGAGCAGTTCTTC | CAISLAEGSYNEQFF
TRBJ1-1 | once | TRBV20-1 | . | TGCAGTGCTTCAGGGTTAACTGAAGCTTTCTTT | CSASGLTEAFF
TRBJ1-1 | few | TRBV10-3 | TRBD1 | TGTGCCATCAGGGGTTTACAGGGGGAGGCCACTGAAGCTTTCTTT | CAIRGLQGEATEAFF
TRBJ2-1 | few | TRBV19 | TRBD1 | TGTGCCAGTAGTTCAGGACAGGGGGCTGTCAATGAGCAGTTCTTC | CASSSGQGAVNEQFF
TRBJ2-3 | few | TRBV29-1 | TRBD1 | TGCAGCACTAGACAGGGTAGCACAGATACGCAGTATTTT | CSTRQGSTDTQYF
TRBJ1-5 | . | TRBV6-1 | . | TGTGCCAGCAGTGAATTTAGCCGCCAGCATTTT | CASSEFSRQHF